This TCR beta chain was found in a study of cytomegalovirus exposure and HLA in healthy donors. For this clone: Its matching antigen is unknown.

The CDR3 contains 12 residues. CDR1 and CDR2 from the germline V gene are MDHEN and SYDVKM. V was pared by 6 bases and J by 13 bases, with 13 bases between. Notes on the study in general: Later analysis identified a missense DCLRE1C variant that was linked to TCR beta V- and J-gene trimming.

The study ran its PCR with 60 Vbeta and 13 Jbeta primers. Using immunoSEQ multiplex PCR, the repertoire was profiled, and TCRdb retains in-frame clones only, with some absent. The table records about 65,000 clones, less than 65% of them present only once. This rearrangement joins TRBV28 to TRBJ1-6; D is perhaps TRBD1 (5 bases). Specimen: PBMCs. The TCR was taken from a man aged 30 to 45 in good health and CMV-seronegative. CDR3 DNA: TGTGCCAGCAGGCATGGGGGGTCCCCCCTCCACTTT. It codes for CASRHGGSPLHF.